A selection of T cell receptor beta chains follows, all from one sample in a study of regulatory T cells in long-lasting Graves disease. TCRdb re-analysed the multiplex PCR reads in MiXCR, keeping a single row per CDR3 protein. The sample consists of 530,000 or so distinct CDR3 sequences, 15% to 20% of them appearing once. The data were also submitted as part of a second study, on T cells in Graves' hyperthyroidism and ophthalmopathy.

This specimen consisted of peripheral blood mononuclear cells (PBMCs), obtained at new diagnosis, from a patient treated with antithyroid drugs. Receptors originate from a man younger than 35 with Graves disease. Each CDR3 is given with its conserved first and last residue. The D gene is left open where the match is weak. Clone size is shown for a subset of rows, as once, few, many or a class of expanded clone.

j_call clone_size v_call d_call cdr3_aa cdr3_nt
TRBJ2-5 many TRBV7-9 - CASSYFGGETQYF TGTGCCAGCAGCTATTTTGGGGGGGAGACCCAGTACTTC
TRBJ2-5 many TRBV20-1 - CSATYRGGKTQYF TGCAGTGCTACCTACAGGGGGGGAAAGACCCAGTACTTC
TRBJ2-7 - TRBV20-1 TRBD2 CSASYGSGRAFVNEQSF TGCAGTGCTAGTTACGGTAGCGGGAGGGCCTTCGTAAACGAGCAGTCCTTC
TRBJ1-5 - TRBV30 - CAWSEGVLVGSNQPQHF TGTGCCTGGAGTGAAGGGGTCTTAGTAGGTAGCAATCAGCCCCAGCATTTT
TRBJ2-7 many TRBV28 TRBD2 CASSSGASGFHEQYF TGTGCCAGCAGCTCGGGGGCTAGCGGGTTTCACGAGCAGTACTTC
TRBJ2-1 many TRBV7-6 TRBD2 CASSLGLAGRGRNEQFF TGTGCCAGCAGCTTAGGTTTAGCGGGCCGGGGTCGCAATGAGCAGTTCTTC
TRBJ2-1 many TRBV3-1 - CASSHLGGGGRDEQFF TGTGCCAGCAGCCACCTGGGAGGGGGCGGCCGTGATGAGCAGTTCTTC
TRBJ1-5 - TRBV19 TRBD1 CASSMGQGLNQPQHF TGTGCCAGTAGTATGGGACAGGGTTTAAATCAGCCCCAGCATTTT
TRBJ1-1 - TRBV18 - CASSPGGGTGTEAFF TGTGCCAGCTCACCAGGCGGCGGAACCGGCACTGAAGCTTTCTTT
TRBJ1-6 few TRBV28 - CASSSREWGRRNSPLHF TGTGCCAGCAGTTCCCGGGAATGGGGGCGTCGGAATTCACCCCTCCACTTT
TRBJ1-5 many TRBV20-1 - CSARGRAYSNQPQHF TGCAGTGCTAGGGGCAGGGCTTATAGCAATCAGCCCCAGCATTTT
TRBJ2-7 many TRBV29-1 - CSAGGLAFEQYF TGCAGCGCCGGGGGGCTAGCGTTTGAGCAGTACTTC
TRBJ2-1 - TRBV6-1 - CASSVSHEQFF TGTGCCAGCAGTGTCTCCCATGAGCAGTTCTTC
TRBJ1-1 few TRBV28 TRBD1 CASSKLSLGQLSMNTEAFF TGTGCCAGCAGTAAACTATCCCTGGGACAGCTCAGTATGAACACTGAAGCTTTCTTT
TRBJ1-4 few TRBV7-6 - CASSASGSGEKLFF TGTGCCAGCAGCGCAAGCGGTTCTGGTGAAAAACTGTTTTTT
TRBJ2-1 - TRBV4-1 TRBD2 CASSQVGGRVYNEQFF TGCGCCAGCAGCCAAGTAGGCGGGAGGGTCTACAATGAGCAGTTCTTC
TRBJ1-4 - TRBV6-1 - CASSFDRRATNEKLFF TGTGCCAGCAGCTTTGACAGGCGAGCAACTAATGAAAAACTGTTTTTT
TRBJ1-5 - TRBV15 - CATSRVVGDQPQHF TGTGCCACCAGCAGAGTTGTGGGTGATCAGCCCCAGCATTTT
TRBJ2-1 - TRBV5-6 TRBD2 CASSLKQTSGSYNEQFF TGTGCCAGCAGCTTGAAACAGACTAGCGGGAGCTACAATGAGCAGTTCTTC
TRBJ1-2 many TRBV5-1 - CASSLGQTYGYTF TGCGCCAGCAGCTTGGGACAGACCTATGGCTACACCTTC
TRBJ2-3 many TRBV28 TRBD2 CASSPWTSGSDTQYF TGTGCCAGCAGTCCCTGGACTAGCGGGAGTGATACGCAGTATTTT
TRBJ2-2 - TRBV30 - CAWSPPFRTGELFF TGTGCCTGGAGTCCCCCCTTCCGCACCGGGGAGCTGTTTTTT
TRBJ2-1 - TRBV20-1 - CSARDSMGASYNEQFF TGCAGTGCTAGAGATAGCATGGGGGCGTCCTACAATGAGCAGTTCTTC
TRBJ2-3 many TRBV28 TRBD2 CASSHGTSGTDTQYF TGTGCCAGCAGTCACGGGACTAGCGGCACAGATACGCAGTATTTT
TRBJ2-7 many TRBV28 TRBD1 CASSLRGQGLEQYF TGTGCCAGCAGTTTACGAGGACAGGGGCTCGAGCAGTACTTC
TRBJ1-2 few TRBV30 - CAGNSGTGGYTF TGTGCCGGAAATTCCGGGACGGGTGGCTACACCTTC
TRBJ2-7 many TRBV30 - CALEIRTVSYEQYF TGTGCCTTGGAGATACGGACAGTATCGTACGAGCAGTACTTC
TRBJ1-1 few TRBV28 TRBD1 CASSLQGGEAFF TGTGCCAGCAGTTTACAGGGGGGTGAAGCTTTCTTT
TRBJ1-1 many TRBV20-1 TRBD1 CSATRQGGTEAFF TGCAGTGCTACCCGACAGGGGGGCACTGAAGCTTTCTTT
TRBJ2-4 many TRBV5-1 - CASSLHPKNIQYF TGCGCCAGCAGCCTACACCCCAAAAACATTCAGTACTTC
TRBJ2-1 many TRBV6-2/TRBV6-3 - CASSYLSGEESDEQFF TGTGCCAGCAGTTACCTATCGGGAGAGGAGTCCGATGAGCAGTTCTTC
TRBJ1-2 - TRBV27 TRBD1 CASRPFGQAANYGYTF TGTGCCAGCAGACCATTCGGACAGGCCGCTAACTATGGCTACACCTTC
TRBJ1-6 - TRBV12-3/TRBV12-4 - CASSPTEYNSPLHF TGTGCCAGCAGTCCCACAGAATATAATTCACCCCTCCACTTT
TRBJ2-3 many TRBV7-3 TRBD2 CASSFGKTQAGEGTDTQYF TGTGCCAGCAGCTTTGGGAAGACTCAAGCGGGAGAGGGCACAGATACGCAGTATTTT
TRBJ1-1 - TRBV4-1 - CASSPGPPDRYTEAFF TGCGCCAGCAGCCCTGGCCCCCCGGACAGATACACTGAAGCTTTCTTT
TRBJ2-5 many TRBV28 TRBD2 CARPSGRLLEIETQYF TGTGCCAGACCGAGCGGGAGACTTTTAGAGATAGAGACCCAGTACTTC
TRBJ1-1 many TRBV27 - CASRSGTVFPHTEAFF TGTGCCAGCCGCTCCGGGACGGTATTCCCTCACACTGAAGCTTTCTTT
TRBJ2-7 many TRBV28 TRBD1 CASAQLDRDGEQYF TGTGCCAGCGCGCAACTCGACAGGGATGGCGAGCAGTACTTC